This TCR beta chain was identified in a study of cytomegalovirus exposure and HLA in healthy donors. The CDR3 has 14 amino acids. The germline V gene encodes CDR1 SGDLS and CDR2 YYNGEE. V trimming: 3 bases; J trimming: 4 bases; junction bases outside the gene matches: 5. In the PCR, 60 Vbeta and 13 Jbeta primers were used. Profiled with immunoSEQ multiplex PCR; TCRdb holds only in-frame clones, not every one. The repertoire holds over 200,000 clones, roughly 68% seen once, with 2% to 3% in the top ten. This TCR came from a man aged 40-49 years in good health and CMV-seropositive. The sample consisted of PBMCs. The chain is built from TRBV9 and TRBJ1-1; 8 nucleotides agree with TRBD1. CDR3 amino acids: CASSATTGGTEAFF. CDR3 coding DNA: TGTGCCAGCAGCGCTACCACAGGGGGCACTGAAGCTTTCTTT. The full variable domain, rest sourced from reference TRBV9 and TRBJ1-1, is DSGVTQTPKHLITATGQRVTLRCSPRSGDLSVYWYQQSLDQGLQFLIQYYNGEERAKGNILERFSAQQFPDLHSELNLSSLELGDSALYFCASSATTGGTEAFFGQGTRLTVV.